This T cell receptor (beta chain) was retrieved from a study of blood T cell repertoires in COVID-19. Everyone who took part was roughly 18 to 89 years old, and they came from about 25 US areas. The CDR3 runs to 14 residues. Germline V gene sequence: CDR1 SGHTA, CDR2 FQGNSA. V was clipped by 3 bases and J by 5 bases; unmatched bases: 2. In the study's own analysis: From reference gene primer amplification, estimates of nucleated cell counts were derived. The protocol was immunoSEQ multiplex PCR, while the TCRdb copy is restricted to in-frame clones and leaves out a portion. The V and J calls and clone size are taken from that table; D and trimming were inferred from the DNA. The sample gives around 300,000 clones, about nine tenths of which show up once; about 1.7% is in the top ten.

The TCR sequence derives from a woman aged 40 to 50 who had recovered from COVID-19. The V gene is TRBV7-2, the J gene TRBJ2-2; 8 bases fit TRBD1. The sequencing sample was made of PBMCs or T cells enriched from blood (not recorded which). CDR3 in DNA: TGTGCCAGCAGCTTCCGGGACAGGACCGGGGAGCTGTTTTTT. It translates to CASSFRDRTGELFF.